This T cell receptor beta chain is from a study of blood T cell repertoires in COVID-19. Study in general: Nucleic acid was either cDNA or gDNA, and it came from T cells, B-cell-depleted T cells, or PBMCs.

This CDR3 region has 16 residues. Germline V lookup: CDR1 SGHRS, CDR2 YFSETQ. Trimming removed 3 bases from V and 5 bases from J, with 20 bases in between. Researchers sorted participants into cohorts using their self-reported clinical history. TCRdb's table, derived via immunoSEQ multiplex PCR, lists solely in-frame clones and lacks some. The sample has approximately 300,000 clones, about 85% seen once; the top ten hold approximately 5.4%. The specimen was PBMCs or T cells enriched from blood (not recorded which). This sequence originates from a woman between 25 and 40 years old who had recovered from COVID-19. The rearrangement joins TRBV5-1 to TRBJ1-1; D perhaps matches TRBD1 (5 bases). Here the CDR3 reads CASSWRIQVEGTEAFF. The CDR3 DNA sequence: TGCGCCAGCAGCTGGCGCATTCAGGTGGAGGGGACTGAAGCTTTCTTT.